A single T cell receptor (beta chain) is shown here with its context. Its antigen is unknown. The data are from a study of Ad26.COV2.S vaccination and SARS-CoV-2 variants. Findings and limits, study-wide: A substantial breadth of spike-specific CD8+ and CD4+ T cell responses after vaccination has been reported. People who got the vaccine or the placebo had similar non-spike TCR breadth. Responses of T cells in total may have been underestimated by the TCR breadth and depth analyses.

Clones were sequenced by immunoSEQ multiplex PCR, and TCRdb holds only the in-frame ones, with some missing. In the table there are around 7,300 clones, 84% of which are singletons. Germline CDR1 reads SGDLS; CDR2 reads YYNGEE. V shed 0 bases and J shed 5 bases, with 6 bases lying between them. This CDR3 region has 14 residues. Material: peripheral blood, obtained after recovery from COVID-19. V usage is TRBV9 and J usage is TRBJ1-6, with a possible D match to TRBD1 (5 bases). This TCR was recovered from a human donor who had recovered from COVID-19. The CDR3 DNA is TGTGCCAGCAGCGTAGTGGGGGATAATTCACCCCTCCACTTT. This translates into CASSVVGDNSPLHF.